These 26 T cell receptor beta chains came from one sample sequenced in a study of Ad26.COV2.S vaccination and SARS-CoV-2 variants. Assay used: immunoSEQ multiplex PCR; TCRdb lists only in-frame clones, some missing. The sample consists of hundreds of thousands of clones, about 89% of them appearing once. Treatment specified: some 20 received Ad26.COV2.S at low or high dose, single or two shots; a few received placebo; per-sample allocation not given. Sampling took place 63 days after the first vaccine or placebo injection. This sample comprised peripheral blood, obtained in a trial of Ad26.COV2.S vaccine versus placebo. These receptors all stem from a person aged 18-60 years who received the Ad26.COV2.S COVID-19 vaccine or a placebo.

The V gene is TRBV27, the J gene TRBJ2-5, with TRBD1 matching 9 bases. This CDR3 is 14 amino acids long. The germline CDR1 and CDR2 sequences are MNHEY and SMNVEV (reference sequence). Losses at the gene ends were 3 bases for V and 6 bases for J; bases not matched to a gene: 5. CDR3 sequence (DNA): TGTGCCAGCAGTTTTACAGGGGGCGATAAGACCCAGTACTTC. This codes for CASSFTGGDKTQYF.

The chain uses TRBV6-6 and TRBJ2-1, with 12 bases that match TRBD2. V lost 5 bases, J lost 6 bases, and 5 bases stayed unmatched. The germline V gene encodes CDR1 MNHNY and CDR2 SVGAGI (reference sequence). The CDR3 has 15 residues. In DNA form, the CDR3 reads TGTGCCAGCAGTCCCCTACTAGCGGGGGGCAATGAGCAGTTCTTC. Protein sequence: CASSPLLAGGNEQFF.

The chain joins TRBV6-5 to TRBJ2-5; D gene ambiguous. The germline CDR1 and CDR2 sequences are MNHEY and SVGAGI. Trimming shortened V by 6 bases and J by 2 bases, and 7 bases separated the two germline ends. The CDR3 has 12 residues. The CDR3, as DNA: TGTGCCAGCAGGCACAGTCAAGAGACCCAGTACTTC. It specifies CASRHSQETQYF.

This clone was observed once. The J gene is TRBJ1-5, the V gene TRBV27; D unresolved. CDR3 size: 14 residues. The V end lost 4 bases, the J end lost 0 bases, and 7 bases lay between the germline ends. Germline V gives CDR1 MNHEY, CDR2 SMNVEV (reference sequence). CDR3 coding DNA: TGTGCCAGCAGTTCGACGGATAGCAATCAGCCCCAGCATTTT. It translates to CASSSTDSNQPQHF.

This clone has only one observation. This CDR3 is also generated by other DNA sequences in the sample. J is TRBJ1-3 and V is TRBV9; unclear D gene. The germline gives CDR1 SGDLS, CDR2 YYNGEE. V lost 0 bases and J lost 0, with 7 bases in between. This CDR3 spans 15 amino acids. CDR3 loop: CASSVGGGSGNTIYF. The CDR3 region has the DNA TGTGCCAGCAGCGTAGGGGGAGGCTCTGGAAACACCATATATTTT.

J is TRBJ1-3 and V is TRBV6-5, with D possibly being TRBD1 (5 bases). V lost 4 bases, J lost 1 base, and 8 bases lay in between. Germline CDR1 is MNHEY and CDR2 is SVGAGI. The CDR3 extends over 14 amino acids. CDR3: CASSFGGSGNTIYF. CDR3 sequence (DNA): TGTGCCAGCAGTTTCGGGGGTTCTGGAAACACCATATATTTT.

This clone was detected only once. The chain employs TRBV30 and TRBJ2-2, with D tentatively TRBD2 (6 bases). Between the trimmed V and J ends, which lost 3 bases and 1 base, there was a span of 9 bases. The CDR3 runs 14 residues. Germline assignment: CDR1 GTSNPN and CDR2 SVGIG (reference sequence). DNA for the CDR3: TGTGCCTGGAGGGGAGCGGGGAACACCGGGGAGCTGTTTTTT. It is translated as CAWRGAGNTGELFF.

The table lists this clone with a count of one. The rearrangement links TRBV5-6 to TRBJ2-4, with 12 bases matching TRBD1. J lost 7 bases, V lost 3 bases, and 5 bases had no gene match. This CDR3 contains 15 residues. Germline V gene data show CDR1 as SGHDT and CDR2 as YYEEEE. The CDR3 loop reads CASSSAGTGGNIQYF. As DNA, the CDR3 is TGTGCCAGCAGCTCGGCCGGGACAGGGGGCAACATTCAGTACTTC.

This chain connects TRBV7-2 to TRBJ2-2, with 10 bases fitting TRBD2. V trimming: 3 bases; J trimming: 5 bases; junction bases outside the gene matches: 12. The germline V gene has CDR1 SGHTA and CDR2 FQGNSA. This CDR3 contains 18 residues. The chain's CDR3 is CASSFPLAGGLETGELFF. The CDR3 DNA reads TGTGCCAGCAGCTTCCCCTTAGCGGGAGGCCTGGAAACCGGGGAGCTGTTTTTT.

CDR3 protein: CAWSQAPLEKLFF. The CDR3, as DNA: TGTGCCTGGAGTCAAGCCCCCCTGGAAAAACTGTTTTTT. The rearrangement uses TRBV30 and TRBJ1-4; no clear D. CDR3 length: 13 amino acids. Trimming cost V 2 bases and J 8 bases, with 12 bases left between them. CDR1 and CDR2 (germline): GTSNPN, SVGIG (reference sequence).

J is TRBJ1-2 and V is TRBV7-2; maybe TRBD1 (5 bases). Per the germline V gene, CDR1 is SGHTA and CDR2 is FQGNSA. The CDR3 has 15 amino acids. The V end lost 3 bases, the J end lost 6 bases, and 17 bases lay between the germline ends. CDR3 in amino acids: CASSLVTDLYHGYTF. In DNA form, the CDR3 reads TGTGCCAGCAGCTTGGTGACAGATCTCTACCATGGCTACACCTTC.

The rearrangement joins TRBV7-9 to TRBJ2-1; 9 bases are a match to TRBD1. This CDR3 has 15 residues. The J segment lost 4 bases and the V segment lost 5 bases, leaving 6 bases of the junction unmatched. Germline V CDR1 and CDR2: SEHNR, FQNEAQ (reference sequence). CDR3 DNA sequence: TGTGCCAGCAGCCTCTCGACAGGGGGTTACAATGAGCAGTTCTTC. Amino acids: CASSLSTGGYNEQFF.

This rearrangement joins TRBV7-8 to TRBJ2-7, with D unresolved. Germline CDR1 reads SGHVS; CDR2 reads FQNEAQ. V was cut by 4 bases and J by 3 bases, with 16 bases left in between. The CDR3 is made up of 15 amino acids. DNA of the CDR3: TGTGCCAGCAGCTCCCCCCTGGCACGGCACTACGAGCAGTACTTC. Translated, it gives CASSSPLARHYEQYF.

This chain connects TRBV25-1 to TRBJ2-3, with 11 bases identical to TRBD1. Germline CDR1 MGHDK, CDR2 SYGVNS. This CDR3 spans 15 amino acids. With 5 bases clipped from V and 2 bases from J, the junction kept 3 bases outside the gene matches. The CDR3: CASSRTGGVTDTQYF. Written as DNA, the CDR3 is TGTGCCAGCAGTAGGACAGGGGGCGTCACAGATACGCAGTATTTT.

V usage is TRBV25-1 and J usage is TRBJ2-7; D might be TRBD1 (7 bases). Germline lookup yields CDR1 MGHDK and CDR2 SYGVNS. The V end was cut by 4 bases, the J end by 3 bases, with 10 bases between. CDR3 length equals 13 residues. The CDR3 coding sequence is TGTGCCAGCAGTGCAGGGGGAGGCTACGAGCAGTACTTC. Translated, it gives CASSAGGGYEQYF.

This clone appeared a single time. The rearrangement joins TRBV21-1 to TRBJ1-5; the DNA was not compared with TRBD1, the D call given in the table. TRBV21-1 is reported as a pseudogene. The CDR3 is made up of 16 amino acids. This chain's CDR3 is CASSAPGQTSNQPQHF. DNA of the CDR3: TGTGCCAGCAGCGCACCGGGACAGACCAGCAATCAGCCCCAGCATTTT.

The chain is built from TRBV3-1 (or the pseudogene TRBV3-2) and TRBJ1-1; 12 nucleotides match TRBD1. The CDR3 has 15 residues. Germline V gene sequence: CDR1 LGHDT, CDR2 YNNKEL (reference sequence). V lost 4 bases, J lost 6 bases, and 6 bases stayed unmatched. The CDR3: CASSRPGQGASEAFF. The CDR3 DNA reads TGTGCCAGCAGCCGCCCGGGACAGGGGGCATCTGAAGCTTTCTTT.

The CDR3 DNA reads TGTGCCAGCATGGGGCCCTACACTGAAGCTTTCTTT. It yields the protein CASMGPYTEAFF. The chain links TRBV3-1 (or the pseudogene TRBV3-2) to TRBJ1-1; TRBD1 might be the D (5 bases). Trimming removed 7 bases at V and 3 bases at J, with 9 bases between. Per germline, CDR1 LGHDT and CDR2 YNNKEL (reference sequence). The CDR3 extends over 12 amino acids.

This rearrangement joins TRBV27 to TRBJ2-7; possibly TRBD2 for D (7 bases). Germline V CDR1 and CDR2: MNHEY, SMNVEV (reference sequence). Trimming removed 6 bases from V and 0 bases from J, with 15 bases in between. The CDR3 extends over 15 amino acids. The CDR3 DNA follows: TGTGCCAGCAGAAGGTGGGGGGGCAGCTCCTACGAGCAGTACTTC. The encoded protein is CASRRWGGSSYEQYF.

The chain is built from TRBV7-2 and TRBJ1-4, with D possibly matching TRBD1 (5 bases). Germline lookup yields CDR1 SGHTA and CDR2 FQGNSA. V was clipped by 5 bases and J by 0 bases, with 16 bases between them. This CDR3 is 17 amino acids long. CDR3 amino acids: CASSLARVVATNEKLFF. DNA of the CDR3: TGTGCCAGCAGCCTCGCCAGGGTAGTTGCAACTAATGAAAAACTGTTTTTT.

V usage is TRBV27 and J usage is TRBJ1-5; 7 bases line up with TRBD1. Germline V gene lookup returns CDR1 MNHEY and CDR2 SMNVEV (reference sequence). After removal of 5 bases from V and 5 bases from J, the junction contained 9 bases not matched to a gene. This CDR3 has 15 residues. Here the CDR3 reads CASSPLGTADQPQHF. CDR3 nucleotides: TGTGCCAGCAGTCCATTAGGGACAGCGGATCAGCCCCAGCATTTT.

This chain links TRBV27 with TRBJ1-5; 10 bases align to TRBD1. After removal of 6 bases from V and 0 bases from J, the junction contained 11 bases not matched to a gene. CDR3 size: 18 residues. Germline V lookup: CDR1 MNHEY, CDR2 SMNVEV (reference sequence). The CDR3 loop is CASSQRTGGGNSNQPQHF. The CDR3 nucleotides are TGTGCCAGCAGCCAAAGGACAGGGGGTGGCAATAGCAATCAGCCCCAGCATTTT.

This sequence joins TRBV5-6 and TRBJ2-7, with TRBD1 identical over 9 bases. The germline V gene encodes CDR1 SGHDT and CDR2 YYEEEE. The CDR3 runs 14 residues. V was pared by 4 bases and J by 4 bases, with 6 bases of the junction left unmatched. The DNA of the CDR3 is TGTGCCAGCAGCCATACAGGGGGCTTGTACGAGCAGTACTTC. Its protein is CASSHTGGLYEQYF.

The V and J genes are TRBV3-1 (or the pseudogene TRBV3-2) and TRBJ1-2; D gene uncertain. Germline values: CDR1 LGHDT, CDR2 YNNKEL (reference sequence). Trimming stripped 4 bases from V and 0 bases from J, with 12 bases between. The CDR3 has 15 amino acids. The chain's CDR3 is CASSLDSIANYGYTF. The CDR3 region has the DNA TGTGCCAGCAGCCTCGACTCTATCGCTAACTATGGCTACACCTTC.

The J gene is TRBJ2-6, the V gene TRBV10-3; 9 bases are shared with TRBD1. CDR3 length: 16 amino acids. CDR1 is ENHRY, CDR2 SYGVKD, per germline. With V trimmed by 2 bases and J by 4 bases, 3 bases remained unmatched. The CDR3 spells CAISEGTGFGANVLTF. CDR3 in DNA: TGTGCCATCAGTGAGGGGACAGGGTTCGGGGCCAACGTCCTGACTTTC.

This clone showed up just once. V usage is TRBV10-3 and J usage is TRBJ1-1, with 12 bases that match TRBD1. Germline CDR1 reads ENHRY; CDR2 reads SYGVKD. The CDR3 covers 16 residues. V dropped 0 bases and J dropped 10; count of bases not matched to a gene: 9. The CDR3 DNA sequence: TGTGCCATCAGTGAGTCGATTGGGACAGGGGGCGTCGGAGCTTTCTTT. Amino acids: CAISESIGTGGVGAFF.